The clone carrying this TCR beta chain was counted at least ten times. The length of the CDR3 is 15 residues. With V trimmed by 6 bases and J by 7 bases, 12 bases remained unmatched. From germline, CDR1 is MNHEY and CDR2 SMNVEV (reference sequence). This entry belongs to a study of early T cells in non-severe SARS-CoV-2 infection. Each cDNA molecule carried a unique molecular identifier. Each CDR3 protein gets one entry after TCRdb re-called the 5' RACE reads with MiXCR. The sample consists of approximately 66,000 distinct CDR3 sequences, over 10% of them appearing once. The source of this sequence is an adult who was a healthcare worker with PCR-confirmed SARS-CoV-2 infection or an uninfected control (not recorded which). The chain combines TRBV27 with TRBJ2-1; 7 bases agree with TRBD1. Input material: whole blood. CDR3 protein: CASRKGAPGYNEQFF. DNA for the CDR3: TGTGCCAGCAGAAAGGGGGCTCCCGGGTATAATGAGCAGTTCTTC.